This TCR beta chain was documented in a study of cytomegalovirus exposure and HLA in healthy donors. Study overall: There were some 400 genotyped donors. Of these, 81% fell in the genetic ancestry cluster associated with self-reported Caucasian donors. General study results and limits: The classifier was said to identify cytomegalovirus status with high specificity and sensitivity. Later, TCR association rates were found to vary by HLA locus, highest for DRB1 and lowest for HLA-C.

The J segment lost 4 bases and the V segment lost 3 bases, leaving 8 bases of the junction unmatched. This CDR3 has 14 amino acids. Germline lookup yields CDR1 GTSNPN and CDR2 SVGIG (reference sequence). A note on this clone: The antigen remains undetermined.

The PCR was carried out with 60 Vbeta primers and 13 Jbeta primers. Profiling relied on immunoSEQ multiplex PCR, and the TCRdb table lists in-frame clones only, not all of them. Here the sample spans about 180,000 clones, 80% being singletons. The sequencing input was PBMCs. The chain joins TRBV30 to TRBJ1-2; TRBD1 agrees at 7 bases. This clonotype was sampled from a man aged 25-40 years in good health and CMV-seropositive. The CDR3 sequence is CAWSHRGIPYGYTF. CDR3 DNA: TGTGCCTGGAGCCACAGGGGAATTCCCTATGGCTACACCTTC.